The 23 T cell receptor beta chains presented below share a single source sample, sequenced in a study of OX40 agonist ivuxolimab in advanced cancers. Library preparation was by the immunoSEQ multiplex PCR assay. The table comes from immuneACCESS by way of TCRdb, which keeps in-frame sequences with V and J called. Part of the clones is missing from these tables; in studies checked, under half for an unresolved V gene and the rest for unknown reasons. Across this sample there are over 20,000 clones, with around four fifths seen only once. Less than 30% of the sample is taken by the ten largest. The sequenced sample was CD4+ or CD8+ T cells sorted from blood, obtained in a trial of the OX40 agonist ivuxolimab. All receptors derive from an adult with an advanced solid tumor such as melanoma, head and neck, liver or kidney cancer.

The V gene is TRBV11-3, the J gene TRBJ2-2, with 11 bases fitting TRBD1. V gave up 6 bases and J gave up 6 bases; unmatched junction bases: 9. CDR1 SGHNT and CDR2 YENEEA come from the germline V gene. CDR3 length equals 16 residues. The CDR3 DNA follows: TGTGCCAGCAGAGAACCGGGACAGGGGGTCCCCGGGGAGCTGTTTTTT. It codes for CASREPGQGVPGELFF.

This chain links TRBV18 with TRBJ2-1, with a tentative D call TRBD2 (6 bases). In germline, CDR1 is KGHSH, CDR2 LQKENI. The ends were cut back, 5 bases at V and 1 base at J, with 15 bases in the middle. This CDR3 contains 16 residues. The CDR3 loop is CASSSTGTSSYNEQFF. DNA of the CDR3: TGTGCCAGCTCATCGACCGGGACTTCGTCCTACAATGAGCAGTTCTTC.

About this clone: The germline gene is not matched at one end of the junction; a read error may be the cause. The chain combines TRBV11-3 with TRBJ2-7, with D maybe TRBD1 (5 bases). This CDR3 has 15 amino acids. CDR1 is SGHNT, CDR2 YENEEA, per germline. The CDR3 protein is CASSQVQGADYEQYF. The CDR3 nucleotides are TGCGCCAGCAGCCAAGTACAAGGGGCCGACTACGAGCAGTACTTC.

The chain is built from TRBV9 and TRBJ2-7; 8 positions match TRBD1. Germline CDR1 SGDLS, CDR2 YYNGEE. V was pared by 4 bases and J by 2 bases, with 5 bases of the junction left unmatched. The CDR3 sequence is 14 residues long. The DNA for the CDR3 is TGTGCCAGCAGCTCCGGACAGGGAACCTACGAGCAGTACTTC. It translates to CASSSGQGTYEQYF.

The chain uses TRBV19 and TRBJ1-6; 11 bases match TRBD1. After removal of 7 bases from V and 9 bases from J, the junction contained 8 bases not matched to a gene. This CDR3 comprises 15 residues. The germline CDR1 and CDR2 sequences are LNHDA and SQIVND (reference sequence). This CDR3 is CASNTGTGGISPLHF. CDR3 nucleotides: TGTGCCAGTAATACCGGGACAGGGGGTATTTCACCCCTCCACTTT.

This chain's CDR3 is CSVSGLAGGSSSYEQYF. The DNA of the CDR3 is TGCAGCGTTTCGGGACTAGCGGGAGGTAGCAGCTCCTACGAGCAGTACTTC. The rearrangement links TRBV29-1 to TRBJ2-7, with 15 positions matching TRBD2. With V trimmed by 5 bases and J by 0 bases, 8 bases remained unmatched. Per the germline V gene, CDR1 is SQVTM and CDR2 is ANQGSEA. The CDR3 sequence is 17 residues long.

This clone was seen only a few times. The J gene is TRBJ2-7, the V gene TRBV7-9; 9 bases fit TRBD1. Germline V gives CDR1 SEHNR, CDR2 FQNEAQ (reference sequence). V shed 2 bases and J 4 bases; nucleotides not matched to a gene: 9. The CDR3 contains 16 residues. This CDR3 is CASSLPNTGGGYEQYF. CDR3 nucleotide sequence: TGTGCCAGCAGCTTACCAAATACAGGGGGCGGTTACGAGCAGTACTTC.

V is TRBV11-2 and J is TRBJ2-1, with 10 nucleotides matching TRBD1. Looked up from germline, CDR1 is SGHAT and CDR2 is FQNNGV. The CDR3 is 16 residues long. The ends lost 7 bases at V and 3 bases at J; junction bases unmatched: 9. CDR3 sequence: CASTDPRDRGYNEQFF. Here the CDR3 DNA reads TGTGCCAGCACCGACCCCCGGGACAGGGGCTACAATGAGCAGTTCTTC.

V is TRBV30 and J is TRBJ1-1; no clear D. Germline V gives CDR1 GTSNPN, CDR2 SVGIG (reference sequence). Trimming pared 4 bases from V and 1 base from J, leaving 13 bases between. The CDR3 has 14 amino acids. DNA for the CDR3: TGTGCCTGGATCCCATGGGGATCGAACACTGAAGCTTTCTTT. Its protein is CAWIPWGSNTEAFF.

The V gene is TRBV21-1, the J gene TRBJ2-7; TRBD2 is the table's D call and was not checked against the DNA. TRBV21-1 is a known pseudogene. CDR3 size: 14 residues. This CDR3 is CASWGGVHTHEQYF. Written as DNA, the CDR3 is TGTGCCAGCTGGGGGGGCGTCCATACCCACGAGCAGTACTTC.

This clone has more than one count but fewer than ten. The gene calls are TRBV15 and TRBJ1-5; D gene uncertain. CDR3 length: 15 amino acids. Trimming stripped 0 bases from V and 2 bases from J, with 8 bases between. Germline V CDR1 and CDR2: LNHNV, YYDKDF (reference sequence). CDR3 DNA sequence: TGTGCCACCAGCAGAGATTTGGCAGGCAATCAGCCCCAGCATTTT. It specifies CATSRDLAGNQPQHF. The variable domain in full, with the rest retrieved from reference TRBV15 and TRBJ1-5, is DAMVIQNPRYQVTQFGKPVTLSCSQTLNHNVMYWYQQKSSQAPKLLFHYYDKDFNNEADTPDNFQSRRPNTSFCFLDIRSPGLGDTAMYLCATSRDLAGNQPQHFGDGTRLSIL.

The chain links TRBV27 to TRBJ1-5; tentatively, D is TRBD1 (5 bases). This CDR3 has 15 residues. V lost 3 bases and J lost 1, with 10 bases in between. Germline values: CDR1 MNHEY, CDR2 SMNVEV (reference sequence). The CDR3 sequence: CASSFREGSNQPQHF. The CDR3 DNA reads TGTGCCAGCAGTTTCAGGGAAGGGAGCAATCAGCCCCAGCATTTT.

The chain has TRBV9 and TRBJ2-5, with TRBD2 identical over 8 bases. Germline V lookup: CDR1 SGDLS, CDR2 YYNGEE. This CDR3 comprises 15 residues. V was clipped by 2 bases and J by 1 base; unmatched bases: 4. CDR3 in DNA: TGTGCCAGCAGCGTCACAGCGGGGGTCCAAGAGACCCAGTACTTC. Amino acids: CASSVTAGVQETQYF.

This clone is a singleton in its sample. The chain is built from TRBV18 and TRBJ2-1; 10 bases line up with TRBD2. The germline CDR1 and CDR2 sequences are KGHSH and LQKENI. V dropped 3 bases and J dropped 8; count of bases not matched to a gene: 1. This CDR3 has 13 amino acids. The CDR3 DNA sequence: TGTGCCAGCTCACCTGGACTAGCGGATGAGCAGTTCTTC. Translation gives CASSPGLADEQFF.

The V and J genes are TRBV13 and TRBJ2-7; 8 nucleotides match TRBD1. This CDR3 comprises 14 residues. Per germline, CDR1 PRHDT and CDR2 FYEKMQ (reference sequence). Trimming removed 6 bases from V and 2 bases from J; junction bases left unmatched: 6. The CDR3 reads CASRVQGAAYEQYF. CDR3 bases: TGTGCCAGCAGGGTGCAGGGGGCGGCCTACGAGCAGTACTTC.

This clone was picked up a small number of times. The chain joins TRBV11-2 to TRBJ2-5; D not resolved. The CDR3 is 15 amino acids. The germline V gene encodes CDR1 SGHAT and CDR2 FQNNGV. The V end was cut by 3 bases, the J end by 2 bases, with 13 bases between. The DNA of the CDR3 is TGTGCCAGCAGCTTGTGGAACAGCTATCAAGAGACCCAGTACTTC. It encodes CASSLWNSYQETQYF.

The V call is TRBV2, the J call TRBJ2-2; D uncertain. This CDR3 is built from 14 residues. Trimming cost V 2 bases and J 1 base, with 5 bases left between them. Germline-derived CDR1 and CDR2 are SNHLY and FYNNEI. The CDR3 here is CASSESGNTGELFF. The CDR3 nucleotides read TGTGCCAGCAGTGAATCGGGGAACACCGGGGAGCTGTTTTTT.

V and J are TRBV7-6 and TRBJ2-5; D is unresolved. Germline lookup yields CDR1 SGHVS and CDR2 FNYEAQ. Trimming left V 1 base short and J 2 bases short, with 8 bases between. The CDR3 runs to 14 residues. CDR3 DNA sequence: TGTGCCAGCAGCTTAGAGATGGTGCAAGAGACCCAGTACTTC. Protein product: CASSLEMVQETQYF.

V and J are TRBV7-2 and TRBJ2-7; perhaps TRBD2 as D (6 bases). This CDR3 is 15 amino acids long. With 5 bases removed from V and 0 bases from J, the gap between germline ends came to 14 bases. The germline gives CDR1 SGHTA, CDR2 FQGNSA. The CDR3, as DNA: TGTGCCAGCAGCCCCGGGGGAGGCAGCTCCTACGAGCAGTACTTC. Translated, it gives CASSPGGGSSYEQYF.

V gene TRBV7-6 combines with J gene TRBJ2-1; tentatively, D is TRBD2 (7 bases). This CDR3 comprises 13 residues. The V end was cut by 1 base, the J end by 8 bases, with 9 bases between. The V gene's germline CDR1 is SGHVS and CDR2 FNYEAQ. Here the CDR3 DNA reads TGTGCCAGCAGCTTAGGGGGGGGCGATGAGCAGTTCTTC. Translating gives CASSLGGGDEQFF.

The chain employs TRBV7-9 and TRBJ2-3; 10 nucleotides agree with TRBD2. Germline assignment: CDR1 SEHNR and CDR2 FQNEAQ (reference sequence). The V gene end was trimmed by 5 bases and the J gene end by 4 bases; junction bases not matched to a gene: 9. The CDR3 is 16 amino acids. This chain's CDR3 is CASSPPRLAGADTQYF. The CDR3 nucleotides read TGTGCCAGCAGCCCCCCCCGGCTAGCGGGGGCAGATACGCAGTATTTT.

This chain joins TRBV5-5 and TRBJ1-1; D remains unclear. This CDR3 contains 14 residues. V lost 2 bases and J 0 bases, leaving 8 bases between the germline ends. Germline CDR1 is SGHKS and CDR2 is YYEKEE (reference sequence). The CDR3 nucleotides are TGTGCCAGCAGCTTCGGTACATTGAACACTGAAGCTTTCTTT. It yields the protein CASSFGTLNTEAFF.

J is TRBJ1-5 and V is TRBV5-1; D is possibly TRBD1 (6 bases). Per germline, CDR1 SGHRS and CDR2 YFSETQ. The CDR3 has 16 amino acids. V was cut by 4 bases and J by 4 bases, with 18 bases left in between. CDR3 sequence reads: CASSRDILGMNQPQHF. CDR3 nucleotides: TGCGCCAGCAGCCGGGACATATTGGGCATGAATCAGCCCCAGCATTTT.